A single sample gave rise to the 8 T cell receptor beta chains below, sequenced in a study of identifying expanded T cells in peripheral blood. Profiled with immunoSEQ multiplex PCR; TCRdb holds only in-frame clones, not every one. The sample consists of some 78,000 clones, roughly 91% of them appearing once. What was sequenced was blood. The receptor set was obtained from a person aged 18-70 years in good health.

This chain uses TRBV27 with TRBJ2-7; D remains unclear. Germline V CDR1 and CDR2: MNHEY, SMNVEV (reference sequence). Trimming left V 5 bases short and J 3 bases short, with 11 bases between. The CDR3 is 13 residues long. The CDR3 region is CASSGRENYEQYF. The CDR3 nucleotides are TGTGCCAGCAGTGGACGAGAGAACTACGAGCAGTACTTC.

The J gene is TRBJ1-6, the V gene TRBV2; perhaps TRBD1 as D (6 bases). The CDR3 loop spans 16 amino acids. Trimming took off 3 bases at V and 10 bases at J, with 19 bases between the two ends. Germline CDR1 reads SNHLY; CDR2 reads FYNNEI. The CDR3 DNA reads as TGTGCCAGCAGTGAGGGAGAGGGGGGGCTGCGGTCACCCCTCCACTTT. This gives the protein CASSEGEGGLRSPLHF.

This clone was observed a handful of times. The rearrangement links TRBV27 to TRBJ1-2, with a weak D call TRBD1 (5 bases). Trimming removed 3 bases at V and 8 bases at J, with 13 bases between. This CDR3 has 13 residues. Germline V gene lookup returns CDR1 MNHEY and CDR2 SMNVEV (reference sequence). The CDR3 nucleotides read TGTGCCAGCAGTTTGGGGCAGGGAGACGGCTACACCTTC. Its protein is CASSLGQGDGYTF.

The chain joins TRBV19 to TRBJ2-1, with 7 bases fitting TRBD2. CDR1 and CDR2 (germline): LNHDA, SQIVND (reference sequence). The CDR3 length is 14 residues. Trimming at V came to 10 bases and at J to 5 bases, leaving 11 bases not matched to a gene. CDR3 DNA: TGTGCCACCTCCCGGGGGGTTTTCGACAATGAGCAGTTCTTC. Amino acid sequence: CATSRGVFDNEQFF.

This chain connects TRBV29-1 to TRBJ2-6, with D perhaps TRBD1 (5 bases). The germline V gene encodes CDR1 SQVTM and CDR2 ANQGSEA. Between the trimmed V and J ends, which lost 4 bases and 0 bases, there was a span of 10 bases. The CDR3 consists of 15 residues. CDR3 sequence: CSVVTGLSGANVLTF. In DNA, the CDR3 is TGCAGCGTTGTCACAGGCCTCTCTGGGGCCAACGTCCTGACTTTC.

The rearrangement links TRBV7-8 to TRBJ2-4; D could derive from TRBD1 or TRBD2 (6 bases each). This CDR3 has 15 residues. Between the trimmed V and J ends, which lost 4 bases and 10 bases, there was a span of 20 bases. The germline V gene has CDR1 SGHVS and CDR2 FQNEAQ. CDR3 sequence (DNA): TGTGCCAGCAGCTCCGGATTAAATCCGGGGGCAATTCAGTACTTC. Encoded protein: CASSSGLNPGAIQYF.

The chain has TRBV11-2 and TRBJ2-7; no clear D gene. This CDR3 spans 15 amino acids. V was cut by 0 bases and J by 4 bases, with 13 bases left in between. In germline, CDR1 is SGHAT, CDR2 FQNNGV. The CDR3 reads CASSLERSLSYEQYF. CDR3 DNA: TGTGCCAGCAGCTTAGAACGGAGCCTGTCATACGAGCAGTACTTC. Drawing the rest from reference TRBV11-2 and TRBJ2-7, the complete variable domain is EAGVAQSPRYKIIEKRQSVAFWCNPISGHATLYWYQQILGQGPKLLIQFQNNGVVDDSQLPKDRFSAERLKGVDSTLKIQPAKLEDSAVYLCASSLERSLSYEQYFGPGTRLTVT.

The rearrangement joins TRBV29-1 to TRBJ1-2; no clear D gene. Trimming left V 4 bases short and J 8 bases short, with 11 bases between. The CDR3 has 11 residues. From germline, CDR1 is SQVTM and CDR2 ANQGSEA. CDR3 DNA: TGCAGCGTTGTGGGAACTTGGGGCTACACCTTC. As protein: CSVVGTWGYTF.